The 17 T cell receptor beta chains presented below share a single source sample, sequenced in a study of graft-versus-host responses after intestinal transplantation. The authors processed graft tissue to release intraepithelial and lamina propria lymphocytes. Using immunoSEQ multiplex PCR, the repertoire was profiled, and TCRdb retains in-frame clones only, with some absent. The sample yields about 63,000 clones, roughly 89% seen once. Sequencing used ileum tissue, obtained 357 days after transplant. These TCRs come from a human patient who received an intestinal transplant, so some T cells may come from the graft donor.

The genes are TRBV9 and TRBJ1-5, with D unclear. Trimming removed 4 bases from V and 0 bases from J, with 17 bases in between. The CDR3 runs 17 residues. CDR1 SGDLS and CDR2 YYNGEE come from the germline V gene. As DNA, the CDR3 is TGTGCCAGCAGCCCCGACGACGGAACCCATAGCAATCAGCCCCAGCATTTT. Residues: CASSPDDGTHSNQPQHF.

As for this clone: The sample contains more than one DNA sequence encoding this CDR3. V and J are TRBV7-9 and TRBJ1-6, with unresolved D. The V end was cut by 4 bases, the J end by 3 bases, with 13 bases between. Germline loops: CDR1 SEHNR, CDR2 FQNEAQ (reference sequence). The CDR3 runs to 16 residues. CDR3 loop: CASSSSDKGYNSPLHF. The CDR3 region has the DNA TGTGCCAGCAGCTCCTCAGACAAGGGCTATAATTCACCCCTCCACTTT.

Only one count was recorded for this clone. This chain connects TRBV6-6 to TRBJ2-3; 9 bases map to TRBD2. Germline CDR1 reads MNHNY; CDR2 reads SVGAGI (reference sequence). The length of the CDR3 is 15 residues. With V trimmed by 4 bases and J by 6 bases, 8 bases remained unmatched. The CDR3 bases are TGTGCCAGCAGTTCCTCGGGCGGGGGGGCTGATACGCAGTATTTT. Residues: CASSSSGGGADTQYF.

This clone has just a few counts. V usage is TRBV18 and J usage is TRBJ2-5; D possibly uses TRBD1 or TRBD2 (5 bases each). The CDR3 contains 14 residues. Looked up from germline, CDR1 is KGHSH and CDR2 is LQKENI. V dropped 0 bases and J dropped 4 bases, with 9 bases sitting between them. CDR3 DNA: TGTGCCAGCTCACCACCGGGACGGCTAGAGACCCAGTACTTC. Protein: CASSPPGRLETQYF.

The chain couples TRBV25-1 to TRBJ2-3; 7 bases line up with TRBD2. Germline V gene data show CDR1 as MGHDK and CDR2 as SYGVNS. This CDR3 is 15 amino acids long. The ends lost 2 bases at V and 0 bases at J; junction bases unmatched: 2. The CDR3 is CASSEVAGSTDTQYF. The CDR3 bases are TGTGCCAGCAGTGAAGTAGCGGGTAGCACAGATACGCAGTATTTT.

The DNA of the CDR3 is TGTGCCAGCAGGACCCGACAGGGGGCGACCTACGAGCAGTACTTC. Residues: CASRTRQGATYEQYF. V usage is TRBV6-5 and J usage is TRBJ2-7; 10 nucleotides align to TRBD1. Germline V gene data show CDR1 as MNHEY and CDR2 as SVGAGI. The CDR3 loop spans 15 amino acids. V gave up 6 bases and J gave up 2 bases; unmatched junction bases: 7.

The V call is TRBV27, the J call TRBJ2-1, with 7 bases fitting TRBD2. Per the germline V gene, CDR1 is MNHEY and CDR2 is SMNVEV (reference sequence). The CDR3 is 14 residues long. V gave up 6 bases and J gave up 3 bases; unmatched junction bases: 5. CDR3: CASSLAVNYNEQFF. CDR3 nucleotide sequence: TGTGCCAGCAGCCTAGCGGTAAACTACAATGAGCAGTTCTTC.

The V and J genes are TRBV5-1 and TRBJ1-2; D is perhaps TRBD1 (5 bases). The V gene lost 0 bases and the J gene lost 3 bases, with 12 bases spanning the gap. Germline-derived CDR1 and CDR2 are SGHRS and YFSETQ. The CDR3 contains 15 residues. For the CDR3, the DNA is TGCGCCAGCAGCTTGGGGGGCGGGTGGCACTATGGCTACACCTTC. It encodes CASSLGGGWHYGYTF.

The chain carries TRBV9 and TRBJ2-7; 10 bases fit TRBD2. CDR1 is SGDLS and CDR2 is YYNGEE in the germline V gene. The ends lost 0 bases at V and 2 bases at J; junction bases unmatched: 17. CDR3 length: 20 residues. The CDR3 loop is CASSVAELAGDRLRTYEQYF. CDR3 sequence (DNA): TGTGCCAGCAGCGTAGCTGAGCTAGCGGGAGATCGATTGAGGACCTACGAGCAGTACTTC.

J is TRBJ1-2 and V is TRBV6-5; possibly TRBD1 for D (6 bases). The CDR3 runs to 13 residues. The ends were cut back, 0 bases at V and 8 bases at J, with 10 bases in the middle. Germline V gene lookup returns CDR1 MNHEY and CDR2 SVGAGI. CDR3: CASSYSGQYGYTF. The CDR3, as DNA: TGTGCCAGCAGTTACTCCGGACAGTACGGCTACACCTTC.

The chain combines TRBV6-1 with TRBJ1-5; 9 positions match TRBD1. The length of the CDR3 is 14 residues. Looked up from germline, CDR1 is MNHNS and CDR2 is SASEGT. V dropped 3 bases and J dropped 5; count of bases not matched to a gene: 2. The CDR3 is CASSDGQGYQPQHF. In DNA form, the CDR3 reads TGTGCCAGCAGTGATGGACAGGGGTATCAGCCCCAGCATTTT.

This clone was seen only once. CDR3 nucleotides: TGTGCCAGCAGCTTAAGGGTGGGGGGGAACACTGAAGCTTTCTTT. This encodes CASSLRVGGNTEAFF. The V gene is TRBV7-2, the J gene TRBJ1-1; tentative D call: TRBD1 (5 bases). The CDR3 loop spans 15 amino acids. Looked up from germline, CDR1 is SGHTA and CDR2 is FQGNSA. Trimming cost V 2 bases and J 1 base, with 11 bases left between them.

This chain connects TRBV28 to TRBJ2-7, with D perhaps matching TRBD2 (6 bases). In germline, CDR1 is MDHEN, CDR2 SYDVKM. V shed 5 bases and J shed 1 base, with 24 bases lying between them. The CDR3 is 18 residues long. The CDR3 sequence: CASSIDEGRPKESYEQYF. The CDR3 coding sequence is TGTGCCAGCAGTATAGATGAGGGGAGGCCTAAGGAGTCCTACGAGCAGTACTTC.

The J gene is TRBJ2-3, the V gene TRBV6-1; D not resolved. Trimming removed 6 bases at V and 3 bases at J, with 10 bases between. The length of the CDR3 is 13 residues. The germline gives CDR1 MNHNS, CDR2 SASEGT. The CDR3 DNA is TGTGCCAGCAGGAGAATTAATACAGATACGCAGTATTTT. Its protein is CASRRINTDTQYF.

The chain's CDR3 is CASSLYTDTQYF. The CDR3 nucleotides are TGTGCCAGCAGCTTATATACAGATACGCAGTATTTT. The V gene is TRBV11-3, the J gene TRBJ2-3; D is uncertain. This CDR3 region has 12 residues. V dropped 2 bases and J dropped 3 bases, with 3 bases sitting between them. Germline loops: CDR1 SGHNT, CDR2 YENEEA.

Here the CDR3 DNA reads TGTGCCAGCTCACCACCGCTTACAGTCTCTGGAAACACCATATATTTT. This encodes CASSPPLTVSGNTIYF. This chain connects TRBV18 to TRBJ1-3; D call uncertain. The CDR3 length is 16 residues. V was cut by 0 bases and J by 0 bases, with 9 bases left in between. Germline V CDR1 and CDR2: KGHSH, LQKENI.

Notes on this clone: This likely comes from a read error, as the CDR3 has no conserved phenylalanine or tryptophan at its end. No DNA is shown, since the ends of the CDR3 on it are uncertain; the CDR3 is the one TCRdb lists. The CDR3: CASSQPGRRGERAQV. The chain has TRBV4-3 and TRBJ1-2. A total of 15 residues make up the CDR3, ends included. The germline CDR1 and CDR2 sequences are LGHNA and YSLEER.